These 30 T cell receptor beta chains share one sample of origin, sequenced in a study of T cell clones after liver transplantation. Some clones are missing from TCRdb's copy, which holds only in-frame ones; the method was immunoSEQ multiplex PCR. Among 85,000 to 130,000 clones listed, around 83% were seen once. Sequences were derived from CD4+ T cells from blood, sampled before liver transplant. Source of these receptors: a human donor who received a liver transplant.

The V and J genes are TRBV30 and TRBJ2-3; D possibly corresponds to TRBD2 (5 bases). Trimming took off 3 bases at V and 6 bases at J, with 16 bases between the two ends. CDR3 length: 14 residues. Germline V gene data show CDR1 as GTSNPN and CDR2 as SVGIG (reference sequence). Here the CDR3 DNA reads TGTGCCTGGAGCGCCCATGGGAGAGGGGATACGCAGTATTTT. It translates to CAWSAHGRGDTQYF.

This clone came up a few times. The CDR3 bases are TGTGCCAGCAGCCCCGGACAGAGATTAAACATTCAGTACTTC. It translates to CASSPGQRLNIQYF. The gene calls are TRBV7-2 and TRBJ2-4, with a possible D match to TRBD1 (6 bases). V was cut by 5 bases and J by 6 bases, with 14 bases left in between. This CDR3 has 14 amino acids. Germline assignment: CDR1 SGHTA and CDR2 FQGNSA.

V and J are TRBV6-1 and TRBJ1-5; D unclear. With 4 bases removed from V and 15 bases from J, the gap between germline ends came to 13 bases. The germline gives CDR1 MNHNS, CDR2 SASEGT. This CDR3 spans 11 amino acids. In DNA form, the CDR3 reads TGTGCCAGCAGTGGGGCCGCGAGGACGCATTTT. Protein sequence: CASSGAARTHF.

In regard to this clone: Other nucleotide sequences in the sample specify the same CDR3. The J gene is TRBJ2-7, the V gene TRBV7-9; 7 positions match TRBD1. Germline lookup yields CDR1 SEHNR and CDR2 FQNEAQ (reference sequence). CDR3 length: 12 residues. Germline trimming cut 2 bases from V and 5 bases from J; bases unmatched to any gene: 0. CDR3 nucleotide sequence: TGTGCCAGCAGCTTAACAGGGGACGAGCAGTACTTC. This translates into CASSLTGDEQYF.

The chain couples TRBV20-1 to TRBJ2-7, with TRBD1 matching 7 bases. V lost 6 bases to trimming and J lost 3 bases; unmatched junction nucleotides: 2. CDR3 length: 11 amino acids. Germline CDR1 and CDR2: DFQATT and SNEGSKA (reference sequence). CDR3 bases: TGCAGTGCCCCAGGGGGCTACGAGCAGTACTTC. This codes for CSAPGGYEQYF.

The chain links TRBV7-8 to TRBJ2-7; 14 bases align to TRBD2. Germline V gene sequence: CDR1 SGHVS, CDR2 FQNEAQ. There are 15 residues in the CDR3. Trimming removed 4 bases from V and 7 bases from J; junction bases left unmatched: 6. CDR3 sequence: CASSYGLAGGLEQYF. As DNA, the CDR3 is TGTGCCAGCAGCTACGGACTAGCGGGAGGTCTTGAGCAGTACTTC.

The genes are TRBV5-6 and TRBJ2-3; 10 nucleotides align to TRBD2. There are 14 residues in the CDR3. J was trimmed by 7 bases and V by 3 bases; bases with no gene match: 5. Per the germline V gene, CDR1 is SGHDT and CDR2 is YYEEEE. CDR3 DNA sequence: TGTGCCAGCAGCTCGGGACTAGCGTTCTATACGCAGTATTTT. As protein: CASSSGLAFYTQYF.

The chain is built from TRBV21-1 and TRBJ2-3; TRBD2, the table's D call, lacks a check against the DNA. TRBV21-1 corresponds to a pseudogene. The CDR3 loop spans 22 amino acids. Written as DNA, the CDR3 is TGTGCCAGCAGCAAATTAGGGTCTAGCGTGAGCGGGAGTAGGTCTAGCACAGATACGCAGTATTTT. Protein sequence: CASSKLGSSVSGSRSSTDTQYF.

The rearrangement uses TRBV7-3 and TRBJ2-2; 13 bases agree with TRBD2. The CDR3 is 18 amino acids. V was clipped by 5 bases and J by 3 bases; unmatched bases: 9. Germline V gene sequence: CDR1 SGHTA, CDR2 FQGTGA. The CDR3: CASSKGLAGLRDTGELFF. As DNA, the CDR3 is TGTGCCAGCAGCAAGGGACTAGCGGGGCTCCGCGACACCGGGGAGCTGTTTTTT.

The V gene is TRBV5-4, the J gene TRBJ1-5; 8 positions match TRBD1. Germline loops: CDR1 SGHNT, CDR2 YYREEE (reference sequence). The CDR3 loop spans 13 amino acids. Germline trimming cut 4 bases from V and 7 bases from J; bases unmatched to any gene: 4. CDR3 sequence reads: CASSADREQPQHF. The CDR3 DNA sequence: TGTGCCAGCAGCGCGGACAGGGAACAGCCCCAGCATTTT.

This chain joins TRBV6-1 and TRBJ2-3, with 10 bases matching TRBD1. CDR3 length: 15 residues. Germline loops: CDR1 MNHNS, CDR2 SASEGT. Trimming took 6 bases from V and 1 from J; bases not matched to a gene: 4. This CDR3 is CASRRQGAGTDTQYF. The DNA for the CDR3 is TGTGCCAGCAGAAGACAGGGGGCAGGCACAGATACGCAGTATTTT.

This chain joins TRBV19 and TRBJ1-1, with TRBD1 identical over 9 bases. Germline V gene lookup returns CDR1 LNHDA and CDR2 SQIVND (reference sequence). This CDR3 is built from 11 residues. The V gene end was trimmed by 9 bases and the J gene end by 6 bases; junction bases not matched to a gene: 2. CDR3 in DNA: TGTGCCAGCAGACAGGGGGCTGAAGCTTTCTTT. Translated: CASRQGAEAFF.

CDR3 bases: TGTGCCAGCTCACGGGGCGGGGCGAACACCGGGGAGCTGTTTTTT. Its translation: CASSRGGANTGELFF. This chain joins TRBV18 and TRBJ2-2; D perhaps matches TRBD2 (6 bases). The CDR3 has 15 residues. The V end lost 4 bases, the J end lost 0 bases, and 9 bases lay between the germline ends. Germline loops: CDR1 KGHSH, CDR2 LQKENI. The whole variable domain, filled in from reference TRBV18 and TRBJ2-2, reads NAGVMQNPRHLVRRRGQEARLRCSPMKGHSHVYWYRQLPEEGLKFMVYLQKENIIDESGMPKERFSAEFPKEGPSILRIQQVVRGDSAAYFCASSRGGANTGELFFGEGSRLTVL.

The chain is built from TRBV11-3 and TRBJ2-2; perhaps TRBD1 as D (6 bases). CDR1 is SGHNT and CDR2 is YENEEA in the germline V gene. V shed 7 bases and J shed 6 bases, with 12 bases lying between them. The CDR3 is 13 residues long. The CDR3 loop reads CASTLTGSGELFF. CDR3 bases: TGTGCCAGCACTCTAACAGGGTCCGGGGAGCTGTTTTTT.

This rearrangement joins TRBV5-1 to TRBJ2-7; 11 bases align to TRBD1. There are 15 residues in the CDR3. The trim removed 4 bases at V and 0 bases at J, leaving 3 bases unmatched. Germline V gene data show CDR1 as SGHRS and CDR2 as YFSETQ. CDR3 amino acids: CASSHGTGGSYEQYF. CDR3 DNA sequence: TGCGCCAGCAGCCACGGGACAGGGGGCTCCTACGAGCAGTACTTC.

The chain recombines TRBV7-8 with TRBJ1-5, with D unclear. The CDR3 is made up of 15 amino acids. The V end was cut by 0 bases, the J end by 6 bases, with 12 bases between. Germline-derived CDR1 and CDR2 are SGHVS and FQNEAQ. The CDR3 loop is CASSLAGKAFQPQHF. The CDR3, as DNA: TGTGCCAGCAGCTTAGCGGGAAAAGCTTTTCAGCCCCAGCATTTT.

The chain joins TRBV5-1 to TRBJ2-1; 9 positions match TRBD1. V was pared by 7 bases and J by 8 bases, with 16 bases of the junction left unmatched. There are 16 residues in the CDR3. CDR1 and CDR2 (germline): SGHRS, YFSETQ. The CDR3 bases are TGCGCCAGCCGACGGGGTATCGGGACAGGGTATGATGAGCAGTTCTTC. Translation: CASRRGIGTGYDEQFF.

In regard to this clone: The CDR3 ends on some other residue instead of the conserved phenylalanine or tryptophan, so this is likely a read error. V is TRBV6-1 and J is TRBJ2-7, with 9 bases fitting TRBD1. This CDR3 region has 15 residues. Trimming at V came to 7 bases and at J to 4 bases, leaving 11 bases not matched to a gene. Germline CDR1 reads MNHNS; CDR2 reads SASEGT. CDR3 loop: CASIPPGTGKYEQYL. The DNA of the CDR3 is TGTGCCAGCATTCCCCCCGGGACAGGGAAATACGAGCAGTACCTC.

The chain joins TRBV15 to TRBJ1-4; maybe TRBD1 (5 bases). CDR1 and CDR2 (germline): LNHNV, YYDKDF (reference sequence). V was cut by 2 bases and J by 8 bases, with 12 bases left in between. The CDR3 is 14 amino acids. The chain's CDR3 is CATSRQGGGEKLFF. The CDR3 DNA reads as TGTGCCACCAGCAGACAGGGAGGAGGGGAAAAACTGTTTTTT.

The chain carries TRBV7-2 and TRBJ2-5, with D perhaps matching TRBD2 (6 bases). This CDR3 is built from 14 residues. V was clipped by 5 bases and J by 5 bases, with 15 bases between them. Germline CDR1 and CDR2: SGHTA and FQGNSA. The CDR3 DNA is TGTGCCAGCAGCCCCTCCCGCGGGGTGGAGACCCAGTACTTC. Protein product: CASSPSRGVETQYF.

The J gene is TRBJ1-6, the V gene TRBV4-3; 7 nucleotides align to TRBD1. Germline V gives CDR1 LGHNA, CDR2 YSLEER. The CDR3 covers 16 residues. With V trimmed by 0 bases and J by 11 bases, 10 bases remained unmatched. The CDR3 is CASSQDRQGKGPPLHF. Here the CDR3 DNA reads TGCGCCAGCAGCCAAGATAGACAGGGAAAAGGGCCACCCCTCCACTTT.

The genes are TRBV11-2 and TRBJ2-1; a weak D match, TRBD1 (5 bases). The germline V gene encodes CDR1 SGHAT and CDR2 FQNNGV. V dropped 0 bases and J dropped 4 bases, with 10 bases sitting between them. The length of the CDR3 is 15 residues. This CDR3 reads CASSLDWGQYNEQFF. CDR3 in DNA: TGTGCCAGCAGCTTAGATTGGGGCCAATACAATGAGCAGTTCTTC.

The genes are TRBV18 and TRBJ2-7; 10 bases are a match to TRBD1. The V and J ends lost 5 bases and 7 bases, in that order; junction bases with no gene match: 11. CDR1 is KGHSH and CDR2 is LQKENI in the germline V gene. The CDR3 extends over 15 amino acids. CDR3 DNA sequence: TGTGCCAGCTCATTGGGACAGGGGCAAGGTAGGGAGCAGTACTTC. It is translated as CASSLGQGQGREQYF. Looking up the rest from reference TRBV18 and TRBJ2-7 gives the full variable domain: NAGVMQNPRHLVRRRGQEARLRCSPMKGHSHVYWYRQLPEEGLKFMVYLQKENIIDESGMPKERFSAEFPKEGPSILRIQQVVRGDSAAYFCASSLGQGQGREQYFGPGTRLTVT.

The chain couples TRBV7-2 to TRBJ1-6; 9 bases align to TRBD1. Germline V gene sequence: CDR1 SGHTA, CDR2 FQGNSA. This CDR3 is built from 17 residues. V trimming: 4 bases; J trimming: 9 bases; junction bases outside the gene matches: 13. This CDR3 reads CASSSTGQGVLGSPLHF. The DNA for the CDR3 is TGTGCCAGCAGCTCGACGGGACAGGGAGTCTTGGGTTCACCCCTCCACTTT.

This rearrangement joins TRBV28 to TRBJ2-5; TRBD2 matches at 10 bases. The V segment lost 3 bases and the J segment 4 bases; nucleotides outside the gene matches: 8. Germline CDR1 and CDR2: MDHEN and SYDVKM. The CDR3 runs 16 residues. The CDR3 nucleotides read TGTGCCAGCAGTTTCCAGGTAGCGGGAGGTAGAGAGACCCAGTACTTC. Residues: CASSFQVAGGRETQYF.

V usage is TRBV19 and J usage is TRBJ1-2; 7 nucleotides match TRBD1. CDR1 is LNHDA, CDR2 SQIVND, per germline (reference sequence). The trim removed 6 bases at V and 0 bases at J, leaving 7 bases unmatched. The CDR3 has 15 residues. DNA for the CDR3: TGTGCCAGTAGCCCGGGGGACAGTTCTAACTATGGCTACACCTTC. Translation gives CASSPGDSSNYGYTF. The variable domain in full, with the rest retrieved from reference TRBV19 and TRBJ1-2, is DGGITQSPKYLFRKEGQNVTLSCEQNLNHDAMYWYRQDPGQGLRLIYYSQIVNDFQKGDIAEGYSVSREKKESFPLTVTSAQKNPTAFYLCASSPGDSSNYGYTFGSGTRLTVV.

The CDR3 coding sequence is TGTGCCAGCAGGACCGGGACTAGCGGGCCGCTAGGCTACAATGAGCAGTTCTTC. Translated: CASRTGTSGPLGYNEQFF. The chain couples TRBV2 to TRBJ2-1; TRBD2 matches at 12 bases. J lost 3 bases, V lost 6 bases, and 12 bases had no gene match. This CDR3 is 18 amino acids long. Germline values: CDR1 SNHLY, CDR2 FYNNEI.

The chain carries TRBV4-1 and TRBJ2-1; TRBD2 agrees at 8 bases. The CDR3 is 15 residues long. Germline CDR1 and CDR2: MGHRA and YSYEKL. V shed 3 bases and J 0 bases; nucleotides not matched to a gene: 1. The CDR3 coding sequence is TGCGCCAGCAGCCATGGGACTAGCTCCTACAATGAGCAGTTCTTC. This translates into CASSHGTSSYNEQFF.

This chain uses TRBV10-1 with TRBJ1-1, with TRBD1 as a possible D gene (6 bases). The CDR3 totals 12 residues. Trimming removed 5 bases from V and 11 bases from J, with 15 bases in between. The germline CDR1 and CDR2 sequences are WNHNN and SYGVQD (reference sequence). In nucleotides, the CDR3 is TGCGCCAGCAGTCCCCGAGGGGGGGAGGCTTTCTTT. Its protein is CASSPRGGEAFF.

CDR3 sequence reads: CASSLRTSGRARETQYF. The DNA for the CDR3 is TGTGCCAGCAGTTTACGGACTAGCGGGAGGGCACGGGAGACCCAGTACTTC. The V call is TRBV27, the J call TRBJ2-5; 15 bases fit TRBD2. V lost 2 bases and J lost 5; bases outside the gene matches: 6. Germline values: CDR1 MNHEY, CDR2 SMNVEV (reference sequence). The CDR3 extends over 17 amino acids.